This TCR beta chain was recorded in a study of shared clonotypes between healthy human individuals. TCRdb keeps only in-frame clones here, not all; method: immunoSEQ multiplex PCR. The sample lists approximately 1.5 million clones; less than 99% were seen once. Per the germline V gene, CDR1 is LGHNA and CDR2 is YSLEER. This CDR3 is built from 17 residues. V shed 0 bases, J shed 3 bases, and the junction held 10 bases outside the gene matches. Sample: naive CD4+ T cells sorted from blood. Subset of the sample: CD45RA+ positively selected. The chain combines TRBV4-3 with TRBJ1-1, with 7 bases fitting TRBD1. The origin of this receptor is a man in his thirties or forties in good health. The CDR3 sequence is CASSQEARQGGDTEAFF. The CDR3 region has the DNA TGCGCCAGCAGCCAAGAAGCCCGACAGGGTGGGGACACTGAAGCTTTCTTT.